This T cell receptor beta chain was documented in a study of beta chain features in type 1 diabetes. The study's findings and limits: Whether HLA type affects TCRB rearrangement stayed undetermined in the present work.

J lost 4 bases, V lost 6 bases, and 7 bases had no gene match. This CDR3 has 15 amino acids. Per germline, CDR1 MNHNY and CDR2 SVGAGI (reference sequence). This clone was found many times. Its antigen is not known. The isolated RNA, all of it, was reverse transcribed, so expressed TCRB transcripts were what got sequenced. Generated by immunoSEQ multiplex PCR, the TCRdb table keeps only in-frame clones and is missing some. The data show about 290,000 clones, with approximately 8% seen just once and roughly 1% held by the top ten. This clonotype originated in a woman between 18 and 29 years old in good health. The chain couples TRBV6-6 to TRBJ2-1; 9 positions agree with TRBD2. Sequencing used central memory CD4+ T cells from blood. CDR3 region: CASRQLAGEYNEQFF. CDR3 bases: TGTGCCAGCAGGCAATTAGCGGGGGAATACAATGAGCAGTTCTTC.